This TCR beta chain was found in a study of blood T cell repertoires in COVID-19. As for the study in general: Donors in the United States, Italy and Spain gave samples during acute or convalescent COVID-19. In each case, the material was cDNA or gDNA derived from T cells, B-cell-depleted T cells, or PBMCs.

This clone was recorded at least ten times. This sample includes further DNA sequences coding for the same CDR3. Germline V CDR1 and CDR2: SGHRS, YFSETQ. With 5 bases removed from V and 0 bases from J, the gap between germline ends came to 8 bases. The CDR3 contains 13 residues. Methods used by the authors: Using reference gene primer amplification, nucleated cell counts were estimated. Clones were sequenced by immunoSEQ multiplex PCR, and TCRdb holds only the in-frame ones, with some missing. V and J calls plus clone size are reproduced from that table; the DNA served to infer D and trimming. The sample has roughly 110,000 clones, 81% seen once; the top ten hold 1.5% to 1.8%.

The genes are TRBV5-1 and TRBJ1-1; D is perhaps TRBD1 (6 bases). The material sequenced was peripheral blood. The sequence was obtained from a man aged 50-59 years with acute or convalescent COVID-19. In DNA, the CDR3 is TGCGCCAGCAGGGACAGCATGAACACTGAAGCTTTCTTT. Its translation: CASRDSMNTEAFF. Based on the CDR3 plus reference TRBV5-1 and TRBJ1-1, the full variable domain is KAGVTQTPRYLIKTRGQQVTLSCSPISGHRSVSWYQQTPGQGLQFLFEYFSETQRNKGNFPGRFSGRQFSNSRSEMNVSTLELGDSALYLCASRDSMNTEAFFGQGTRLTVV.